This T cell receptor beta chain comes out of a study of blood T cell repertoires in COVID-19 (dated by TCRdb to the early 2020s). Study-wide context: Samples from collaborators originated in the United States, Italy and Spain and spanned both the acute and convalescent phases of COVID-19. A de-identified subject ID, COVID-19 status, age in years and sex were almost always included in the sample metadata. Samples were obtained from the ongoing ImmuneRACE study (first 160 participants) and from over a thousand subjects provided by 6 global collaborators. The repertoires were made available in a free public database intended to serve as a resource for research on the immune response to SARS-CoV-2. The material from the prospective study consisted of cDNA or gDNA derived from T cells, B-cell-depleted T cells, or PBMCs. Where available, HLA class I and class II types were obtained from metadata supplied by the sample provider rather than from assay-based typing. Subjects who had been exposed to COVID-19, were actively infected with it, or had recovered from it provided the deeply sampled blood TCRbeta repertoires that made up the dataset.

The immunoSEQ Assay, a bias-controlled multiplex PCR, was used to amplify TCRbeta CDR3 regions from genomic DNA. From the authors' description of their analysis: The number of nucleated cells in each sample was estimated from the amplification of reference gene primers within the assay. To quantify the absolute abundance of each unique TCRbeta CDR3 rearrangement, sequence reads were collapsed and filtered. For each sample, productive Simpson clonality was calculated as the square root of Simpson's diversity index across productive rearrangements. What TCRdb holds here is the immuneACCESS table cut down to in-frame rearrangements. Part of the clones is not present; checked against another copy, under half of the missing clones reflect an unresolved V gene, and the others are unexplained. Clone size and the V and J calls come from that table; the DNA yielded D and trimming. This sample gives some 210,000 clones in total; 80% of them show up just once. 4.3% of the sample is held by the ten biggest clonotypes.

Participants in the prospective study were aged roughly 18 to 95 years, lived in some 24 United States geographic areas, and enrolled through a virtual design. To assign participants to cohorts, the prospective study relied on clinical history that participants themselves reported in a screening survey and a study questionnaire. Each participant in the prospective study had whole blood, serum and a nasopharyngeal or oropharyngeal swab collected by mobile phlebotomists. Participants in the prospective study had the option to provide additional blood draws and questionnaires over an approximately 2-month period. Blood samples from the prospective study were shipped frozen or at room temperature prior to DNA extraction. In regard to this clone: Its antigen is not yet known. No clone much larger than this one lies a single base away; base qualities are absent.

Spanning cysteine to phenylalanine, the CDR3 consists of 15 amino acids. Of the read, only the CDR3 DNA is kept; its 45 bases are in frame from base 1. Trimming costs V 0 bases and J 2 bases, and their ends lie 8 bases apart. The germline V gene gives CDR1 as LGHNT and CDR2 as FRNRAP. Beyond this particular receptor, the publication reports: The amount of clinical and demographic metadata varied by source and participant and was provided uncurated.

This sequence originates from a man younger than 40 with acute COVID-19. Sequencing input: PBMCs or T cells enriched from blood (not recorded which). The rearranged chain carries TRBV12-5 and TRBJ1-3; the D gene identity is not certain. The encoded CDR3 is CASGLVREPGNTIYF. The base sequence is TGTGCTAGTGGTTTGGTCCGGGAACCTGGAAACACCATATATTTT. Full variable domain (CDR3 extended with the reference TRBV12-5 and TRBJ1-3 proteins): DARVTQTPRHKVTEMGQEVTMRCQPILGHNTVFWYRQTMMQGLELLAYFRNRAPLDDSGMPKDRFSAEMPDATLATLKIQPSEPRDSAVYFCASGLVREPGNTIYFGEGSWLTVV.